This T cell receptor (beta chain) came from a study of vaccination and CD4 T cells after COVID-19 (dated 2022 in TCRdb). With regard to the full study: Convalescent patients had a positive SARS-CoV-2 result on nasal swab PCR, and of these patients, nine had mild disease and one had severe disease. Six males and four females were included in the convalescent cohort, with two Hispanic individuals, seven Caucasians, two Asians and one multiracial person represented. Two doses of either the Pfizer-BioNTech BNT162b2 vaccine (n=8) or the Moderna mRNA-1273 vaccine (n=2) were administered to participants. Post-COVID blood samples were collected from convalescent patients a median of around 96 days after diagnosis, with a range of roughly 30 to 170 days. The time from the second vaccine dose to post-vaccine blood sampling had a median of roughly 72 days and ranged from about 12 to 250 days. For a few convalescent patients, samples were collected at an early post-vaccination timepoint (day 14) as well as at a late post-vaccination timepoint (days 161 to 241). In over 8 COVID-19 convalescent patients and a handful of infection-naive healthy vaccine recipients, the spike-specific CD4+ TCR repertoire before mRNA vaccination was compared with the repertoire after mRNA vaccination. General study outcomes and caveats: An increase in the median number of SARS-CoV-2-reactive clonotypes from 21 after infection to 38 after vaccination was observed, but the change was not found to be significant. In convalescent patients, nearly all vaccine-specific clones (304 of 307) were found to be mono-reactive for SARS-CoV-2 spike rather than cross-reactive with common cold coronaviruses. Only a relatively small number of convalescent patients were included in the study, and early timepoints following natural infection were not analyzed. Among the post-vaccine SARS-CoV-2-reactive clones in convalescent patients, a median approximately 90% showed up only after vaccination, which suggests vaccine-specific priming.

The library was produced with PCR. The sequencer was an Illumina iSeq 100. The original pipeline was this. Non-productive sequences were removed, and CDR3s not starting with C, not ending with F or W, or shorter than 7 amino acids were discarded. Levenshtein distances (stringdist) and unrooted phylogenetic trees (ape) in R version 3.6.1 were used to assess CDR3 homology. In-frame beta chains were kept once TCRdb had trimmed the public reads at Q25 with fastp and called clones with MiXCR. Each entry is one CDR3 protein sequence, shown with its most common DNA and genes. TCRdb's processing, not the authors', yielded these V and J calls. The sample table shows about 29,000 distinct CDR3 sequences, and 50% are seen once. More than 5% of the sample goes to the ten largest clones. In light of the paper, this sample's time point label describes: late sampling 161 to 241 days after vaccination in a few convalescent patients. The convalescent patients' positive SARS-CoV-2 PCR tests fell between March and December 2020, which was before the Alpha, Beta and Delta variants emerged in the United States. PBMCs were separated from whole blood using Ficoll-Paque Plus gradient centrifugation and then either used fresh or cryopreserved at -140C.

The V end gives up 5 bases and the J end 8 bases, leaving 3 bases in the junction not matched to a gene. From a lookup of the germline V gene (reference sequence), CDR1 and CDR2 are DFQATT and SNEGSKA. Taken from cysteine to phenylalanine, the CDR3 has 13 residues. CDR3 DNA is the only sequence kept; it has 39 bases, read in frame from the first base. About this clonotype: No cognate antigen has been identified for it. Per-nucleotide qualities are absent, and no much larger clonotype sits a single base away.

The sequence links TRBV20-1 to TRBJ1-6, with TRBD1 identical over 10 junction bases. This sequence was found in a human donor who had recovered from COVID-19. The starting material was CD4+ T cells from blood, obtained about 7 months after SARS-CoV-2 vaccination. The CDR3 in this case is CSARDRGDSPLHF. In nucleotide form, the sequence is TGCAGTGCTCGGGACAGGGGTGATTCACCCCTCCACTTT.